This T cell receptor beta chain appears in the sequencing data of a study of blood T cell repertoires in COVID-19. In the original analysis: Reference gene primers were amplified, and this amplification served to estimate nucleated cell counts. Data came from immunoSEQ multiplex PCR; TCRdb stores just in-frame clones and leaves some out. V, J and clone size are those of that table, while D and trimming were read from the DNA. Counted here are 120,000 to 150,000 clones, 88% occurring once; the ten biggest clones make up 1.2%. This CDR3 comprises 13 residues. Trimming shortened V by 3 bases and J by 3 bases, and 11 bases separated the two germline ends. The germline gives CDR1 SQVTM, CDR2 ANQGSEA.

The TCR was taken from a woman in her twenties or thirties with acute COVID-19. Sample: PBMCs or T cells enriched from blood (not recorded which). This chain links TRBV29-1 with TRBJ1-1; tentative D call: TRBD1 (6 bases). CDR3 loop: CSVEEGGDTEAFF. CDR3 DNA: TGCAGCGTTGAGGAGGGGGGGGACACTGAAGCTTTCTTT.